The entry below describes one T cell receptor (beta chain). The RNA, about 0.45 to 1 ug, was put through reverse transcription using random hexamers. TCRdb reprocessed the immunoSEQ multiplex PCR reads with MiXCR, giving one entry per CDR3 protein. The table records around 280,000 distinct CDR3 sequences, about 90% of them present only once. This entry comes from a study of CD8 T cells in Susac syndrome. The multiple sclerosis controls were treatment-naive patients with relapsing-remitting disease that was stable or active. The CDR3 runs to 18 residues. The V segment lost 5 bases and the J segment 5 bases; nucleotides outside the gene matches: 15. Per the germline V gene, CDR1 is SGHAT and CDR2 is FQNNGV.

The origin of this receptor is a human donor with multiple sclerosis. J is TRBJ2-3 and V is TRBV11-2, with TRBD2 matching over 11 bases. The sample comprised CD4+ T cells from PBMCs. The CDR3 DNA is TGTGCCAGCAGCCCGATCGGGACTAGCGGATCACTGAAAGATACGCAGTATTTT. It codes for CASSPIGTSGSLKDTQYF.